The source of this TCR beta chain is a study of cytomegalovirus exposure and HLA in healthy donors. Study-level results: It was reported that the classifier diagnosed cytomegalovirus status with high specificity and sensitivity in both the original and validation cohorts. Common viral pathogens were later found to be apparently linked to several of the most significant clusters. Among the CMV-associated chains, three were confirmed in vitro as specific for CMV antigens. Solely CMV serostatus was available to characterize immune exposure.

PCR employed 60 Vbeta and 13 Jbeta primers. Produced via immunoSEQ multiplex PCR; TCRdb's table is partial and in-frame only. Of about 170,000 clones listed, roughly 78% are singletons. Germline-derived CDR1 and CDR2 are SGHTA and FQGNSA. V was shortened by 6 bases and J by 1 base, with 9 bases between the two germline ends. The CDR3 has 13 residues. As for this clone: Its antigen is unknown.

Sequencing was carried out using PBMCs. The receptor was derived from a man between 40 and 49 years old in good health and CMV-seropositive. The rearrangement joins TRBV7-2 to TRBJ1-1; D gene ambiguous. The CDR3 region has the DNA TGTGCCAGCAGGCCAACAAGGAACACTGAAGCTTTCTTT. It codes for CASRPTRNTEAFF. Based on the CDR3 plus reference TRBV7-2 and TRBJ1-1, the full variable domain is GAGVSQSPSNKVTEKGKDVELRCDPISGHTALYWYRQSLGQGLEFLIYFQGNSAPDKSGLPSDRFSAERTGGSVSTLTIQRTQQEDSAVYLCASRPTRNTEAFFGQGTRLTVV.